Listed below are T cell receptor beta chains from one sample, sequenced in a study of cytotoxic CD8 clonotypes in ibrutinib-treated CLL. Assay used: immunoSEQ multiplex PCR; TCRdb lists only in-frame clones, some missing. The sample holds 73,000 or so clones, approximately 70% seen once. The source material was PBMCs, sampled after 12 months of ibrutinib treatment. These receptors originate from a human donor with chronic lymphocytic leukemia. Both conserved end residues are trimmed from each CDR3.

V gene: TRBV5-1
CDR3 protein: ASSLEGRSSYEQY

V gene: TRBV5-6
CDR3 protein: ASSLFGGRDEQY

V gene: TRBV7-9
CDR3 protein: ASSLTGDEQF

V gene: TRBV11-2
CDR3 protein: ASSLAGGNTEAF

V gene: TRBV19
CDR3 protein: ASSIPPNYGYT

V gene: TRBV5-1
CDR3 protein: ASSPPGGVNTEAF

V gene: TRBV19
CDR3 protein: AAAPQGWTGELF

V gene: TRBV2
CDR3 protein: ASGSGGAGEQF

V gene: TRBV5-4
CDR3 protein: ASSLDRATEAF

V gene: TRBV5-4
CDR3 protein: ASSSKPDDEAF

V gene: TRBV28
CDR3 protein: ASSSSPDSSYEQY

V gene: TRBV5-6
CDR3 protein: ASSHRPPGNYEQY

V gene: TRBV7-9
CDR3 protein: ASSATGTGGEKLF

V gene: TRBV6-6
CDR3 protein: ASSWVAGGDTQY

V gene: TRBV27
CDR3 protein: ASSLFSGQVSNQPQH

V gene: TRBV4-1
CDR3 protein: ASSQIRDRGGTADTQY

V gene: TRBV5-6
CDR3 protein: ASSPGTGIGYGYT

V gene: TRBV4-3
CDR3 protein: ASSQSLGATEAF

V gene: TRBV30
CDR3 protein: AWRQGDNQPQH

V gene: TRBV5-1
CDR3 protein: ASRKETGGVYEQY

V gene: TRBV5-1
CDR3 protein: ASSTMGTKETQY

V gene: TRBV5-1
CDR3 protein: ASSPRDGSNTGELF

V gene: TRBV4-2
CDR3 protein: ASSQDRVWGGGLLDTQY

V gene: TRBV4-3
CDR3 protein: ASSQEASGRVYNEQF

V gene: TRBV7-2
CDR3 protein: ASSLVSDTQY

V gene: TRBV30
CDR3 protein: AWGPGRIFEQY

V gene: TRBV19
CDR3 protein: ASSARDSQT

V gene: TRBV29-1
CDR3 protein: SVQEPDTQY

V gene: TRBV5-1
CDR3 protein: ASSSTGMNTEAF

V gene: TRBV7-6
CDR3 protein: ASSPRTGLNSPLH

V gene: TRBV27
CDR3 protein: ASSLSVRQGRTEAF

V gene: TRBV6-1
CDR3 protein: ASSEARISYNSPLH

V gene: TRBV28
CDR3 protein: ASSIPPSYEQY

V gene: TRBV9
CDR3 protein: ASSVGSGPAEAF

V gene: TRBV6-1
CDR3 protein: ASRAQGGSTDTQY

V gene: TRBV27
CDR3 protein: ASSWAGRRGNQAF

V gene: TRBV10-2
CDR3 protein: ASSEDRVYGYT

V gene: TRBV4-3
CDR3 protein: ASSTGLQNEKLF

V gene: TRBV11-2
CDR3 protein: ASSLGTGSARAYT

V gene: TRBV6-6
CDR3 protein: ASSSDPTGLYGYT

V gene: TRBV15
CDR3 protein: ATSRAGGEETQY

V gene: TRBV6-5
CDR3 protein: ASSKTGGGNSPLH

V gene: TRBV29-1
CDR3 protein: SALSDTFSNQPQH

V gene: TRBV5-6
CDR3 protein: ASRRTGDSDTEAF

V gene: TRBV6-1
CDR3 protein: ASSFKYEQY

V gene: TRBV28
CDR3 protein: ASIPGTGIGAF

V gene: TRBV29-1
CDR3 protein: SVADGDYEQY

V gene: TRBV9
CDR3 protein: ASSVERAGRGASYGYT

V gene: TRBV7-3
CDR3 protein: ASRWTVNTEAF

V gene: TRBV28
CDR3 protein: ASRLTLRTYGYT

V gene: TRBV6-1
CDR3 protein: ASSAQGKGNSPLH

V gene: TRBV30
CDR3 protein: AWSPTLGGETEAF

V gene: TRBV30
CDR3 protein: AWSRDRGRYGYT

V gene: TRBV5-5
CDR3 protein: ASSLGARTEAF

V gene: TRBV30
CDR3 protein: ACPRLAGYGYT

V gene: TRBV30
CDR3 protein: AWSVQGIEAF

V gene: TRBV19
CDR3 protein: ASTLEGNTIY